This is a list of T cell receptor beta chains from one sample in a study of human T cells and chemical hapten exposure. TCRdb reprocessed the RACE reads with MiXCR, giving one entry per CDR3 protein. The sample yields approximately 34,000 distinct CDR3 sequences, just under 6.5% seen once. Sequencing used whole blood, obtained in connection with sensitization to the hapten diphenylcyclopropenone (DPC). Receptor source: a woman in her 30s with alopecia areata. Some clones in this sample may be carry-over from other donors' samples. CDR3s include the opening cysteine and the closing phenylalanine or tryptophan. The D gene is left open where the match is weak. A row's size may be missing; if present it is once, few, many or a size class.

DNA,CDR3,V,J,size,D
TGTGCCAGCAGCCAAGGCCTGGTAGAGTCGGAGTACTTC,CASSQGLVESEYF,TRBV3-1,TRBJ2-5,few,NA
TGTGCCAGCAGTTACTATCAGGGGAACACCGGGGAGCTGTTTTTT,CASSYYQGNTGELFF,TRBV6-2/TRBV6-3,TRBJ2-2,few,NA
TGTGCCAGCAGCTCCGGGACTAGCGGGAGAACAGATACGCAGTATTTT,CASSSGTSGRTDTQYF,TRBV11-2,TRBJ2-3,NA,TRBD2
TGTGCCAGCAGCTCGATGAACACCGGGGAGCTGTTTTTT,CASSSMNTGELFF,TRBV7-2,TRBJ2-2,many,NA
TGTGCCAGCAGCCAAGCCCCCTGGGCGCCCCCGAACACTGAAGCTTTCTTT,CASSQAPWAPPNTEAFF,TRBV14,TRBJ1-1,few,NA
TGTGCCACCAGTGATAACGGGGGGCAGTACTTC,CATSDNGGQYF,TRBV24-1,TRBJ2-7,many,NA
TGCGCCAGCAGCCAAGGACAGGGGGCCTACGAGCAGTACTTC,CASSQGQGAYEQYF,TRBV4-3,TRBJ2-7,few,TRBD1
TGTGCCAGCAGCCGAGGGATCAGCACAGATACGCAGTATTTT,CASSRGISTDTQYF,TRBV7-2,TRBJ2-3,many,NA
TGCAGCCTAGGAGGGGAAAATTACAATGAGCAGTTCTTC,CSLGGENYNEQFF,TRBV20-1,TRBJ2-1,many,NA
TGTGCCTGGAGTGTACCCGGGACAGGGGGCACTGAAGCTTTCTTT,CAWSVPGTGGTEAFF,TRBV30,TRBJ1-1,few,TRBD1
TGCGCCAGCAGCTTGGGTCTAGCCGCAGATACGCAGTATTTT,CASSLGLAADTQYF,TRBV5-1,TRBJ2-3,many,NA
TGTGCCAGCAGAACAGGGGGCAGTGGGGCCAACGTCCTGACTTTC,CASRTGGSGANVLTF,TRBV28,TRBJ2-6,NA,TRBD1
TGTGGCACTGAGACTAGTGCCGATACGCAGTATTTT,CGTETSADTQYF,TRBV6-2/TRBV6-3,TRBJ2-3,NA,NA
TGTGCCAGCAGTCCCTTGGGGACAGGGGTAGGAAACACCATATATTTT,CASSPLGTGVGNTIYF,TRBV27,TRBJ1-3,NA,TRBD1
TGTGCCAGCAGTTATGACAGCCTGCCCAAAAACATTCAGTACTTC,CASSYDSLPKNIQYF,TRBV12-3/TRBV12-4,TRBJ2-4,many,NA
TGTGCCAGCAGTTACTCAACAGGGGGCCTACTGTTTTTT,CASSYSTGGLLFF,TRBV6-5,TRBJ1-4,NA,TRBD1
TGTGCCAGCAGCCATCGGTCCTCGAATCAGCCCCAGCATTTT,CASSHRSSNQPQHF,TRBV6-5,TRBJ1-5,many,NA
TGTGCCAGCAGTTATGGACATGGGGGCTTGGCTGGCTACACCTTC,CASSYGHGGLAGYTF,TRBV6-5,TRBJ1-2,NA,NA
TGTGCCAGCAGCCGGTACCAAGAGACCCAGTACTTC,CASSRYQETQYF,TRBV14,TRBJ2-5,many,NA
TGTGCCAGCTCACCAGCTGTACGTCGCACAGATACGCAGTATTTT,CASSPAVRRTDTQYF,TRBV18,TRBJ2-3,NA,NA
TGTGCCAGCAGCTTAGTTCTATGGAACACTGAAGCTTTCTTT,CASSLVLWNTEAFF,TRBV7-2,TRBJ1-1,NA,NA